These T cell receptor beta chains were read from a single sample in a study of OX40 agonist ivuxolimab in advanced cancers. The data were produced by immunoSEQ multiplex PCR, yet TCRdb's version contains in-frame clones alone and is incomplete. The data contain roughly 130,000 clones, over 85% of them singletons. Here the sequenced sample was CD4+ or CD8+ T cells sorted from blood, taken in a trial of the OX40 agonist ivuxolimab. These receptors came from an adult with an advanced solid tumor such as melanoma, head and neck, liver or kidney cancer. CDR3s include the opening cysteine and the closing phenylalanine or tryptophan. Fields, in order: clone size, V gene, J gene, D gene, CDR3 protein, CDR3 DNA. D genes are given only for firm matches. Size is omitted from some rows. Given values are once, few, many or a class for expanded clones.

-	TRBV6-1	TRBJ2-1	-	CASSFSLENEQFF	TGTGCCAGCAGCTTTTCGCTAGAGAATGAGCAGTTCTTC
-	TRBV6-6	TRBJ1-4	-	CASSLRAELTNEKLFF	TGTGCCAGCAGTTTGAGAGCCGAGTTAACTAATGAAAAACTGTTTTTT
-	TRBV28	TRBJ1-2	TRBD1	CASRSSGGGGGYTF	TGTGCCAGCCGATCCTCAGGGGGGGGAGGTGGCTACACCTTC
-	TRBV5-1	TRBJ2-1	-	CASSLQDGNEQFF	TGCGCCAGCAGCTTACAAGACGGGAATGAGCAGTTCTTC
-	TRBV28	TRBJ1-2	-	CASSLSSPTNYGYTF	TGTGCCAGCAGTTTATCTTCCCCTACTAACTATGGCTACACCTTC
-	TRBV5-4	TRBJ2-2	TRBD1	CASSLEPYRGRGTGELFF	TGTGCCAGCAGCTTGGAGCCTTACAGGGGGCGCGGCACCGGGGAGCTGTTTTTT
-	TRBV19	TRBJ2-2	TRBD1	CASSMTGDTGELFF	TGTGCCAGTAGTATGACAGGGGACACCGGGGAGCTGTTTTTT
-	TRBV28	TRBJ2-5	-	CASSLVGPPRTQYF	TGTGCCAGCAGTTTAGTGGGGCCCCCTCGCACCCAGTACTTC
-	TRBV7-3	TRBJ2-5	-	CASSLTPRAPRETQYF	TGTGCCAGCAGCTTAACACCCCGGGCCCCCCGGGAGACCCAGTACTTC
-	TRBV5-4	TRBJ2-7	-	CASSSTGYEQYF	TGTGCCAGCAGCTCCACAGGCTACGAGCAGTACTTC
-	TRBV5-1	TRBJ2-7	-	CASSYRPSYEQYF	TGCGCCAGCAGTTACCGGCCCTCCTACGAGCAGTACTTC
-	TRBV5-4	TRBJ2-5	-	CASSPTSLWETQYF	TGTGCCAGCAGCCCGACTAGTCTTTGGGAGACCCAGTACTTC
-	TRBV5-5	TRBJ1-2	TRBD1	CASSLEVGGSGYTF	TGTGCCAGCAGCTTGGAGGTAGGGGGCAGTGGCTACACCTTC
-	TRBV11-3	TRBJ1-2	TRBD1	CASSFGGTGRGYTF	TGTGCCAGCAGCTTCGGCGGGACAGGGAGGGGCTACACCTTC
-	TRBV28	TRBJ2-5	-	CASSLSMVQETQYF	TGTGCCAGCAGTTTATCTATGGTGCAAGAGACCCAGTACTTC
-	TRBV11-2	TRBJ1-4	-	CASSSLGEKLFF	TGTGCCAGCAGCTCCCTAGGTGAAAAACTGTTTTTT
-	TRBV19	TRBJ2-6	TRBD1	CASSPDRGSGANVLTF	TGTGCCAGTAGCCCGGACAGGGGGTCTGGGGCCAACGTCCTGACTTTC
-	TRBV27	TRBJ1-6	-	CASSLYWESPLHF	TGTGCCAGCAGTTTATACTGGGAATCACCCCTCCACTTT
-	TRBV11-3	TRBJ2-1	TRBD2	CASSLKRGVEQFF	TGTGCCAGCAGCTTAAAACGGGGGGTTGAGCAGTTCTTC
-	TRBV7-2	TRBJ2-1	TRBD2	CASSLDLGGGYNEQFF	TGTGCCAGCAGCTTAGATCTTGGCGGGGGGTACAATGAGCAGTTCTTC
-	TRBV5-1	TRBJ2-7	TRBD1	CASSPNDRVGGEQYF	TGCGCCAGCAGCCCCAATGACAGGGTGGGCGGCGAGCAGTACTTC
-	TRBV6-6	TRBJ1-1	TRBD1	CASSRDSTMNTEAFF	TGTGCCAGCAGTCGGGACAGTACCATGAACACTGAAGCTTTCTTT
-	TRBV11-2	TRBJ1-6	TRBD1	CASSVQGGSPLHF	TGTGCCAGCAGCGTACAGGGGGGTTCACCCCTCCACTTT
-	TRBV19	TRBJ1-2	-	CATKFQGSLYGYTF	TGTGCCACCAAGTTCCAGGGAAGCCTCTATGGCTACACCTTC
-	TRBV5-4	TRBJ2-4	-	CASSLPGASGQNIQYF	TGTGCCAGCAGCCTACCCGGTGCAAGCGGGCAAAACATTCAGTACTTC
-	TRBV9	TRBJ2-3	TRBD2	CASSTRTSGGTDTQYF	TGTGCCAGCAGCACCCGGACTAGCGGGGGGACAGATACGCAGTATTTT
-	TRBV7-3	TRBJ2-5	TRBD2	CASSLRGLAGEGETQYF	TGTGCCAGCAGCTTAAGGGGACTAGCGGGAGAGGGGGAGACCCAGTACTTC
-	TRBV5-8	TRBJ1-1	-	CASSLEWGEAFF	TGTGCCAGCAGCTTGGAATGGGGTGAAGCTTTCTTT
-	TRBV4-1	TRBJ2-7	-	CASSQEGQGREQYF	TGCGCCAGCAGCCAAGAGGGGCAGGGTCGGGAGCAGTACTTC
-	TRBV7-2	TRBJ2-1	TRBD2	CASSPIARTSEQFF	TGTGCCAGCAGCCCCATCGCTCGGACTAGCGAGCAGTTCTTC
-	TRBV7-9	TRBJ1-1	-	CASSLAGALMEAFF	TGTGCCAGCAGCTTAGCCGGGGCATTAATGGAAGCTTTCTTT
few	TRBV5-4	TRBJ1-2	TRBD1	CASGTGVGGYTF	TGTGCCAGTGGGACAGGGGTTGGTGGCTACACCTTC
-	TRBV7-3	TRBJ2-1	-	CASSIPGNEQFF	TGTGCCAGCAGCATCCCCGGCAATGAGCAGTTCTTC
-	TRBV18	TRBJ1-1	-	CASSPIPPGAILRNTEAFF	TGTGCCAGCTCACCAATACCTCCGGGGGCGATATTAAGGAACACTGAAGCTTTCTTT
-	TRBV20-1	TRBJ2-7	-	CSARRGGEQYF	TGCAGTGCTAGAAGGGGGGGCGAGCAGTACTTC
-	TRBV7-3	TRBJ2-2	-	CASSLSTGELFF	TGTGCCAGCAGCTTAAGCACCGGGGAGCTGTTTTTT
-	TRBV18	TRBJ2-4	TRBD1	CASALGQGGQYF	TGTGCCAGCGCATTAGGACAGGGGGGTCAGTACTTC
-	TRBV5-4	TRBJ2-5	TRBD2	CASSLRTSGGAQTQYF	TGTGCCAGCAGCCTACGGACTAGCGGGGGAGCACAGACCCAGTACTTC
-	TRBV6-6	TRBJ2-2	-	CASSYRPSANTGELFF	TGTGCCAGCAGTTACAGACCCTCCGCGAACACCGGGGAGCTGTTTTTT
-	TRBV5-4	TRBJ2-7	-	CASSLAGRVDYEQYF	TGTGCCAGCAGCTTGGCGGGGCGAGTCGACTACGAGCAGTACTTC
-	TRBV28	TRBJ2-5	-	CASSIFPGGAMETQYF	TGTGCCAGCAGTATATTCCCTGGGGGGGCAATGGAGACCCAGTACTTC
-	TRBV10-3	TRBJ2-7	-	CAIRSHSSAYEQYF	TGTGCCATCAGATCACATTCGTCCGCCTACGAGCAGTACTTC
-	TRBV19	TRBJ2-4	-	CASSILQGSNFQYF	TGTGCCAGTAGCATACTACAGGGTTCTAATTTTCAGTACTTC
once	TRBV28	TRBJ1-2	-	CASSFTSGTPYGYTF	TGTGCCAGCAGTTTCACCTCCGGGACACCCTATGGCTACACCTTC
-	TRBV28	TRBJ1-1	TRBD1	CASRSDRGNTEAFF	TGTGCCAGCAGAAGCGACAGGGGGAACACTGAAGCTTTCTTT